These 9 T cell receptor beta chains originate from one sample sequenced in a study of blood T cell repertoires in COVID-19. Clones were read by immunoSEQ multiplex PCR, and TCRdb kept only the in-frame ones, dropping some. Here the sample spans around 250,000 clones, roughly nine tenths being singletons. The sequenced material came from peripheral blood. These receptors were collected from a man younger than 30 with active or convalescent COVID-19.

V usage is TRBV7-9 and J usage is TRBJ2-7, with D tentatively TRBD2 (5 bases). Trimming stripped 5 bases from V and 4 bases from J, with 18 bases between. Germline V CDR1 and CDR2: SEHNR, FQNEAQ (reference sequence). CDR3 size: 15 residues. The CDR3 here is CASSVNRDSLYEQYF. In DNA, the CDR3 is TGTGCCAGCAGCGTTAACCGGGATTCCCTTTACGAGCAGTACTTC.

The chain uses TRBV25-1 and TRBJ1-2; 10 nucleotides match TRBD1. Germline V gene data show CDR1 as MGHDK and CDR2 as SYGVNS. The CDR3 consists of 13 residues. Unmatched junction bases numbered 6, after V lost 7 bases and J lost 7 bases. CDR3 amino acids: CASNLGQGSGYTF. In DNA, the CDR3 is TGTGCCAGCAACTTGGGACAGGGGTCTGGCTACACCTTC.

The CDR3 spells CASSHPGLEQFF. CDR3 bases: TGTGCCAGCAGCCATCCAGGACTAGAGCAGTTCTTC. The gene calls are TRBV11-2 and TRBJ2-1, with D possibly TRBD2 on 6 matching bases. CDR3 length equals 12 residues. Between the trimmed V and J ends, which lost 5 bases and 10 bases, there was a span of 12 bases. CDR1 is SGHAT and CDR2 is FQNNGV in the germline V gene.

The chain joins TRBV3-1 (or the pseudogene TRBV3-2) to TRBJ2-6; 7 nucleotides align to TRBD2. CDR1 is LGHDT and CDR2 is YNNKEL in the germline V gene (reference sequence). There are 18 residues in the CDR3. The J segment lost 2 bases and the V segment lost 0 bases, leaving 7 bases of the junction unmatched. Here the CDR3 reads CASSQEGLRGAGANVLTF. The DNA of the CDR3 is TGTGCCAGCAGCCAAGAGGGGTTACGGGGGGCTGGGGCCAACGTCCTGACTTTC.

The gene calls are TRBV27 and TRBJ1-6; D possibly corresponds to TRBD1 (5 bases). This CDR3 is 18 amino acids long. V lost 5 bases to trimming and J lost 7 bases, with 24 bases between them. CDR1 MNHEY and CDR2 SMNVEV come from the germline V gene (reference sequence). CDR3 sequence reads: CASSLVYPGAGGNSPLHF. CDR3 coding DNA: TGTGCCAGCAGTCTGGTATATCCCGGGGCCGGGGGAAATTCACCCCTCCACTTT.

This rearrangement joins TRBV28 to TRBJ1-6; D ambiguous. Trimming shortened V by 6 bases and J by 7 bases, and 10 bases separated the two germline ends. The V gene's germline CDR1 is MDHEN and CDR2 SYDVKM. The CDR3 contains 13 residues. The CDR3 loop reads CASRGEINSPLHF. The DNA of the CDR3 is TGTGCCAGCAGAGGAGAAATAAATTCACCCCTCCACTTT. Together with reference TRBV28 and TRBJ1-6, the CDR3 gives the full variable domain: DVKVTQSSRYLVKRTGEKVFLECVQDMDHENMFWYRQDPGLGLRLIYFSYDVKMKEKGDIPEGYSVSREKKERFSLILESASTNQTSMYLCASRGEINSPLHFGNGTRLTVT.

V is TRBV6-6 and J is TRBJ2-7; 15 bases line up with TRBD2. Germline V gene lookup returns CDR1 MNHNY and CDR2 SVGAGI (reference sequence). V gave up 8 bases and J gave up 6 bases; unmatched junction bases: 2. CDR3 length equals 13 residues. CDR3 region: CASRGLAGGEQYF. The CDR3 bases are TGTGCCAGCCGGGGACTAGCGGGGGGCGAGCAGTACTTC.

V usage is TRBV27 and J usage is TRBJ1-1; TRBD1 matches at 7 bases. From germline, CDR1 is MNHEY and CDR2 SMNVEV (reference sequence). The CDR3 contains 18 residues. V gave up 7 bases and J gave up 2 bases; unmatched junction bases: 19. In DNA, the CDR3 is TGTGCCAGCATTTCGGGACAGTCCCTCGGTGGGCTAAACACTGAAGCTTTCTTT. Amino acid sequence: CASISGQSLGGLNTEAFF.

The chain employs TRBV6-5 and TRBJ1-1; TRBD1 matches at 11 bases. CDR3 length equals 15 residues. CDR1 and CDR2 from the germline V gene are MNHEY and SVGAGI. V lost 6 bases, J lost 5 bases, and 8 bases stayed unmatched. CDR3 sequence: CASRWTGGGLTEAFF. Here the CDR3 DNA reads TGTGCCAGCAGATGGACAGGGGGCGGTCTGACTGAAGCTTTCTTT.